The 4 T cell receptor beta chains below were found in one sample sequenced in a study of T cell clonotyping in hematopoietic cell transplantation. TCRdb keeps only in-frame clones here, not all; method: immunoSEQ multiplex PCR. The repertoire holds 27,000 or so clones, with approximately 96% as singletons. The sequenced sample was peripheral blood mononuclear cells. The source of these receptors is a middle-aged man in good health. Some clones in this sample may be carry-over from other donors' samples.

V is TRBV19 and J is TRBJ1-2, with a possible D match to TRBD1 (5 bases). There are 15 residues in the CDR3. Germline values: CDR1 LNHDA, CDR2 SQIVND (reference sequence). The germline V and J ends were trimmed by 3 bases and 14 bases, with 25 bases remaining between them. The CDR3 nucleotides are TGTGCCAGTAGTATCTTGTGGCTCTTCGGGGGACCGAGGACCTTC. Amino acid sequence: CASSILWLFGGPRTF.

The rearrangement uses TRBV7-6 and TRBJ1-2, with TRBD1 identical over 7 bases. The CDR3 contains 13 residues. Trimming at V came to 5 bases and at J to 7 bases, leaving 7 bases not matched to a gene. Germline V CDR1 and CDR2: SGHVS, FNYEAQ. The CDR3 loop is CASSLQGLGGYTF. As DNA, the CDR3 is TGTGCCAGCAGCCTACAGGGGTTGGGTGGCTACACCTTC.

This chain connects TRBV19 to TRBJ2-1; D is possibly TRBD1 (6 bases). V shed 4 bases and J shed 1 base, with 11 bases lying between them. This CDR3 spans 15 amino acids. Per the germline V gene, CDR1 is LNHDA and CDR2 is SQIVND (reference sequence). CDR3 nucleotides: TGTGCCAGTAGTACGAAACAGGGTTCCTACAATGAGCAGTTCTTC. Its protein product is CASSTKQGSYNEQFF.

J is TRBJ2-3 and V is TRBV7-2; D perhaps matches TRBD2 (5 bases). The CDR3 totals 14 residues. The V and J ends lost 5 bases and 2 bases respectively, with 11 bases between them. Germline assignment: CDR1 SGHTA and CDR2 FQGNSA. The CDR3 spells CASSPDYYTDTQYF. The CDR3 nucleotides are TGTGCCAGCAGCCCCGACTATTACACAGATACGCAGTATTTT. Together with reference TRBV7-2 and TRBJ2-3, the CDR3 gives the full variable domain: GAGVSQSPSNKVTEKGKDVELRCDPISGHTALYWYRQSLGQGLEFLIYFQGNSAPDKSGLPSDRFSAERTGGSVSTLTIQRTQQEDSAVYLCASSPDYYTDTQYFGPGTRLTVL.